These 4 T cell receptor beta chains were sequenced from one sample in a study of spatial heterogeneity in lung cancer. Using its own MiXCR run on the 5' RACE reads, TCRdb lists one record per CDR3 protein. The table has about 27,000 distinct CDR3 sequences, about 7.2% seen once. Indicated time point: sample taken at primary tumor resection. Sequences were derived from PBMCs, sampled at surgery. Receptors were obtained from a male donor with early-stage non-small cell lung cancer.

This clonotype was counted ten times or more. The chain links TRBV5-1 to TRBJ2-2; D is ambiguous. The CDR3 sequence is 13 residues long. The germline V gene has CDR1 SGHRS and CDR2 YFSETQ. Trimming took 7 bases from V and 5 from J, leaving 12 bases between them. This chain's CDR3 is CASHKDGTGELFF. The CDR3 nucleotides read TGCGCCAGCCACAAGGACGGAACCGGGGAGCTGTTTTTT.

This clonotype appeared many times. V gene TRBV20-1 combines with J gene TRBJ2-5; 7 bases map to TRBD1. This CDR3 contains 15 residues. CDR1 and CDR2 from the germline V gene are DFQATT and SNEGSKA (reference sequence). J gave up 1 base and V 3 bases, and 8 bases lay outside the gene matches. CDR3 sequence (DNA): TGCAGTGCTAGTAGGGACAGCATGACCCAAGAGACCCAGTACTTC. Translating it yields CSASRDSMTQETQYF.

In this sample, this clonotype turned up many times. This rearrangement joins TRBV20-1 to TRBJ2-5; D is ambiguous. CDR1 DFQATT and CDR2 SNEGSKA come from the germline V gene (reference sequence). The CDR3 totals 11 residues. The V end lost 3 bases, the J end lost 9 bases, and 11 bases lay between the germline ends. CDR3 in DNA: TGCAGTGCTAGGACCCGTGAGGCCCAGTACTTC. Translation: CSARTREAQYF.

This clonotype was picked up a small number of times. The genes are TRBV20-1 and TRBJ1-1; D is unclear. Per the germline V gene, CDR1 is DFQATT and CDR2 is SNEGSKA (reference sequence). The ends were cut back, 5 bases at V and 5 bases at J, with 15 bases in the middle. The CDR3 spans 13 residues. CDR3 loop: CSAQAPRRTEAFF. The CDR3 DNA reads as TGCAGTGCTCAGGCCCCCCGGAGAACTGAAGCTTTCTTT.